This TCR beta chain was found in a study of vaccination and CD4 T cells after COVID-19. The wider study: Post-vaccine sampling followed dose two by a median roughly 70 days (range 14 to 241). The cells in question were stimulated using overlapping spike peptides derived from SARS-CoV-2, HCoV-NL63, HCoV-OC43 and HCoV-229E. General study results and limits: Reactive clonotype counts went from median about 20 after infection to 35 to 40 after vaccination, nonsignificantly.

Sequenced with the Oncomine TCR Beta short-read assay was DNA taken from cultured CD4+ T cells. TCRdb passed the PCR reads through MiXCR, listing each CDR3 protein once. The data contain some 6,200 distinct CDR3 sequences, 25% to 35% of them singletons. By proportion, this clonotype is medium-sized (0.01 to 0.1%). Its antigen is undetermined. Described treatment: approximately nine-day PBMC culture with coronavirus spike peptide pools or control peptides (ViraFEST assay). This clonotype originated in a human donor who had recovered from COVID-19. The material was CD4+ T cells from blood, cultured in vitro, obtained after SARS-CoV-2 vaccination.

CDR3 amino acids: CASRAGLAGVRETQYF. CDR3 bases: TGTGCCAGCAGAGCGGGGCTAGCGGGAGTTCGAGAGACCCAGTACTTC. V and J are TRBV28 and TRBJ2-5; 10 bases are a match to TRBD2. The ends lost 6 bases at V and 4 bases at J; junction bases unmatched: 11. CDR3 size: 16 residues. The germline gives CDR1 MDHEN, CDR2 SYDVKM.